The clone carrying this T cell receptor beta chain was found a few times. The antigen remains unidentified. These data are taken from a study of early stage breast cancer tumors. Study as a whole: About 80% of the 16 invasive tumors were ER+, PR+ and HER2-. Broader study findings: Tumors had approximately 2.5-fold higher T cell density and higher clonality than adjacent normal breast tissue.

The CDR3 spans 14 residues. Trimming removed 4 bases from V and 7 bases from J, with 13 bases in between. The V gene's germline CDR1 is SNHLY and CDR2 FYNNEI. Clones were sequenced by immunoSEQ multiplex PCR, and TCRdb holds only the in-frame ones, with some missing. Among around 71,000 clones listed, approximately 79% were seen once. This chain uses TRBV2 with TRBJ2-2, with a possible D match to TRBD1 (5 bases). The origin of this receptor is a person aged 55 to 70 with breast cancer. Sequencing was done on a sample of blood. The DNA for the CDR3 is TGTGCCAGCAGTGGGACACTTGGGGTCGGGGAGCTGTTTTTT. Its translation is CASSGTLGVGELFF.